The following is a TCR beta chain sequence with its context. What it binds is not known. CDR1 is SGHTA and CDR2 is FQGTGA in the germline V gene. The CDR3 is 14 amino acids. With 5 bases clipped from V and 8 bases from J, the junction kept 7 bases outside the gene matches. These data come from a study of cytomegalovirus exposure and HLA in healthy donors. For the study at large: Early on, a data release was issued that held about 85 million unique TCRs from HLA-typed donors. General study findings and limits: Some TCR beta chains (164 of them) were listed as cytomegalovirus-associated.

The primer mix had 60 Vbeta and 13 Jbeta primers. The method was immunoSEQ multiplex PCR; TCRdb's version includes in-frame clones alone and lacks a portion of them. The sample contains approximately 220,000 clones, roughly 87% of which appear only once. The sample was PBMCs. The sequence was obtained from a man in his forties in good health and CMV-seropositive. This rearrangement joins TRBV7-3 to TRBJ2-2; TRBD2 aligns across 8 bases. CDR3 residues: CASSPAGGRGELFF. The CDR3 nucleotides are TGTGCCAGCAGCCCGGCGGGGGGCAGGGGGGAGCTGTTTTTT.